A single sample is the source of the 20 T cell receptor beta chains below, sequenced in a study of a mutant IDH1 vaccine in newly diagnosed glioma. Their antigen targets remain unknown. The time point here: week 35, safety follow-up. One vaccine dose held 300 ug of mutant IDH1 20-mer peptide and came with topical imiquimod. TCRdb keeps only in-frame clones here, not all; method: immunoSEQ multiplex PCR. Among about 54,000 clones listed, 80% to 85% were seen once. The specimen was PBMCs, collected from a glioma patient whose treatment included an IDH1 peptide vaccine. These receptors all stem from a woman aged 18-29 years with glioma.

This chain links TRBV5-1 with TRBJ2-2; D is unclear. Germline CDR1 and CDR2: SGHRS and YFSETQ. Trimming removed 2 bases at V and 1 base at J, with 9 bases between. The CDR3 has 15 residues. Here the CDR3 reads CASSFTSGNTGELFF. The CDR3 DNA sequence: TGCGCCAGCAGCTTCACATCCGGGAACACCGGGGAGCTGTTTTTT.

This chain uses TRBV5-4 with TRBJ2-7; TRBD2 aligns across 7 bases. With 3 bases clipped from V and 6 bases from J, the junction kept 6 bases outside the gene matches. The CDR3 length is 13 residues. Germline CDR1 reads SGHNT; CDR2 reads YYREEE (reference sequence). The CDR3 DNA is TGTGCCAGCAGCTCGGCGGGAGAGGTCGAGCAGTACTTC. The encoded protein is CASSSAGEVEQYF.

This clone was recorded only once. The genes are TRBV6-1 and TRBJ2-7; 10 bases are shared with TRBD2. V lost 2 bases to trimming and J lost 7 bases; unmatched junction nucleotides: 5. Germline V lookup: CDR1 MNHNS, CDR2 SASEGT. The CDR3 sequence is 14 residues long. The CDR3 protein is CASSEIRLAGEQYF. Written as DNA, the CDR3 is TGTGCCAGCAGTGAAATCAGACTAGCGGGTGAGCAGTACTTC.

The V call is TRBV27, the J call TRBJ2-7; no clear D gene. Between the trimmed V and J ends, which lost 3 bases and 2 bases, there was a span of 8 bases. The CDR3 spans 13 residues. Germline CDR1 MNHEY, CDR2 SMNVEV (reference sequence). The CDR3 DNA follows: TGTGCCAGCAGTTTGGCTACAACCTACGAGCAGTACTTC. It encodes CASSLATTYEQYF.

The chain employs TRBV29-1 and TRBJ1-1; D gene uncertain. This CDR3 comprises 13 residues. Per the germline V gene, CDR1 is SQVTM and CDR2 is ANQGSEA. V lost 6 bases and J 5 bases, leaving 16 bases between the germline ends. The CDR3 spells CSVKDLPETEAFF. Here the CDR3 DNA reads TGCAGCGTAAAGGACCTCCCGGAGACTGAAGCTTTCTTT.

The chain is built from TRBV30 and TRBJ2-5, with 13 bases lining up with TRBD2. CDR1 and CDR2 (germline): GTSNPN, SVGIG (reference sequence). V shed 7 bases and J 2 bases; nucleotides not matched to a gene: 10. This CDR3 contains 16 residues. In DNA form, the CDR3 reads TGTGCCTTGACTAGACTAGCGGGAGGCGCACAAGAGACCCAGTACTTC. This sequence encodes CALTRLAGGAQETQYF. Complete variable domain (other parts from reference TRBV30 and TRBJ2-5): SQTIHQWPATLVQPVGSPLSLECTVEGTSNPNLYWYRQAAGRGLQLLFYSVGIGQISSEVPQNLSASRPQDRQFILSSKKLLLSDSGFYLCALTRLAGGAQETQYFGPGTRLLVL.

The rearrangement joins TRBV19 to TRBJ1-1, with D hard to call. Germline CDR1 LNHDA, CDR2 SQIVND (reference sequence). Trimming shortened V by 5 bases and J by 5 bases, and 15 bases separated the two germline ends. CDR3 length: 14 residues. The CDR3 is CASSPGLWRTEAFF. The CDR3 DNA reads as TGTGCCAGTAGTCCCGGGTTGTGGAGGACTGAAGCTTTCTTT. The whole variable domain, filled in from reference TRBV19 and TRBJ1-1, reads DGGITQSPKYLFRKEGQNVTLSCEQNLNHDAMYWYRQDPGQGLRLIYYSQIVNDFQKGDIAEGYSVSREKKESFPLTVTSAQKNPTAFYLCASSPGLWRTEAFFGQGTRLTVV.

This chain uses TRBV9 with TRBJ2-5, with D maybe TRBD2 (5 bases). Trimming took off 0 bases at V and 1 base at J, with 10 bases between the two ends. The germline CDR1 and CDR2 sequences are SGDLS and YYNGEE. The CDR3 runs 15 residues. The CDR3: CASSVDAGFQETQYF. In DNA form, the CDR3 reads TGTGCCAGCAGCGTAGATGCGGGTTTCCAAGAGACCCAGTACTTC.

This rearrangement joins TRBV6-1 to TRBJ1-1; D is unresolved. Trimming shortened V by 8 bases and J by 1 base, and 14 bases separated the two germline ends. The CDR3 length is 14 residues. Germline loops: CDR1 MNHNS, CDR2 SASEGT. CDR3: CASEQGRGNTEAFF. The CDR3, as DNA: TGTGCCAGCGAACAAGGACGGGGGAACACTGAAGCTTTCTTT.

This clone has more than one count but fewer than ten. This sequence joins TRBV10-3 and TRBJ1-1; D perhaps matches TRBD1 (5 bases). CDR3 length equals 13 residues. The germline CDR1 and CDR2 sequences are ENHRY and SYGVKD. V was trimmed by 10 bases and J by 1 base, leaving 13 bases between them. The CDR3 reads CATRGAPNTEAFF. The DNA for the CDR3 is TGTGCCACCCGAGGGGCGCCGAACACTGAAGCTTTCTTT.

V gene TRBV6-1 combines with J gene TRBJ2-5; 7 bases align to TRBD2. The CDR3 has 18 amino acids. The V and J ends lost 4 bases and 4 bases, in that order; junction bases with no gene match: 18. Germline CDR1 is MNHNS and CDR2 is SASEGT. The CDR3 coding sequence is TGTGCCAGCAGTGCGCGAAGCTGGTTCGCGGGAGTCGTAGAGACCCAGTACTTC. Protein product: CASSARSWFAGVVETQYF.

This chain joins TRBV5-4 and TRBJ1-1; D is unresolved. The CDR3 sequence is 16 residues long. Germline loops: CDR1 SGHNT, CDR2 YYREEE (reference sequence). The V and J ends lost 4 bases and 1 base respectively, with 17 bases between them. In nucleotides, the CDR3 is TGTGCCAGCAGCCCGGGCCGGAGGATTACGAACACTGAAGCTTTCTTT. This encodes CASSPGRRITNTEAFF.

CDR3 sequence (DNA): TGTGCTAGTGGTTTGGCCGGGACAGCTCATCAGCCCCAGCATTTT. This gives the protein CASGLAGTAHQPQHF. V and J are TRBV12-5 and TRBJ1-5; 7 positions match TRBD1. V was clipped by 1 base and J by 5 bases; unmatched bases: 5. The CDR3 loop spans 15 amino acids. Germline V gene lookup returns CDR1 LGHNT and CDR2 FRNRAP.

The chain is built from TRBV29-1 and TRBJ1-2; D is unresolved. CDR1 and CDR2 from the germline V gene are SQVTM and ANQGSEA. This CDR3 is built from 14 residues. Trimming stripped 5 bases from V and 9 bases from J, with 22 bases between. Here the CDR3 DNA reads TGCAGCGTTATACGGATGGGCGACCTAAGGCGCTACACCTTC. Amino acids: CSVIRMGDLRRYTF.

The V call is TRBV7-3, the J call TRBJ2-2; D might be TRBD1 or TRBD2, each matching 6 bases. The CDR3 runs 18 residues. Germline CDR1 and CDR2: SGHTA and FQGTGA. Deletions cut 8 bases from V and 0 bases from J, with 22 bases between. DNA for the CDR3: TGTGCCAGCGGTCTAAGAGGGGGGTCGGTCTCGAACACCGGGGAGCTGTTTTTT. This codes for CASGLRGGSVSNTGELFF.

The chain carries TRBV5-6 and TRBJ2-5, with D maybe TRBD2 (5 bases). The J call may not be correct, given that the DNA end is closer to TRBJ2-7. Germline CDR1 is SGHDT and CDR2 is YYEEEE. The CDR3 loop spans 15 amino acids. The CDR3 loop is CASSLRDLSSYEQYF. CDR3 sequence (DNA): TGTGCCAGCAGCTTGCGGGATCTCAGCTCCTACGAGCAGTACTTC.

The CDR3 region is CASSGLGDTQYF. DNA for the CDR3: TGTGCCAGCTCAGGGTTGGGGGATACGCAGTATTTT. The chain uses TRBV18 and TRBJ2-3; D uncertain. The CDR3 consists of 12 residues. Germline lookup yields CDR1 KGHSH and CDR2 LQKENI. V dropped 5 bases and J dropped 6 bases, with 9 bases sitting between them.

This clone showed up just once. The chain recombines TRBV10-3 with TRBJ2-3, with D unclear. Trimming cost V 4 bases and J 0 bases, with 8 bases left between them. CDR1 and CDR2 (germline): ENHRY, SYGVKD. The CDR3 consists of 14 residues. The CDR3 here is CAISASLSTDTQYF. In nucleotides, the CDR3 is TGTGCCATCAGTGCCAGCCTTAGCACAGATACGCAGTATTTT.

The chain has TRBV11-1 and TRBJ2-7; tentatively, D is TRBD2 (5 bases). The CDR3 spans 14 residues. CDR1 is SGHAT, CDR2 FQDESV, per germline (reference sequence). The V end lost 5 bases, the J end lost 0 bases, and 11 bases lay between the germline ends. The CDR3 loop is CASSDLGSSYEQYF. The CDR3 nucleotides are TGTGCCAGCAGCGATCTTGGGAGCTCCTACGAGCAGTACTTC.

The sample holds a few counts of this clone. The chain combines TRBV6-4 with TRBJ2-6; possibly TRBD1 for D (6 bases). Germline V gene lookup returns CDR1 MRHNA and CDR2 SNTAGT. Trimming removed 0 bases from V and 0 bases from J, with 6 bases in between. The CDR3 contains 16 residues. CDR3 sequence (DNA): TGTGCCAGCAGTGACTCAGGGGGCTCTGGGGCCAACGTCCTGACTTTC. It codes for CASSDSGGSGANVLTF.